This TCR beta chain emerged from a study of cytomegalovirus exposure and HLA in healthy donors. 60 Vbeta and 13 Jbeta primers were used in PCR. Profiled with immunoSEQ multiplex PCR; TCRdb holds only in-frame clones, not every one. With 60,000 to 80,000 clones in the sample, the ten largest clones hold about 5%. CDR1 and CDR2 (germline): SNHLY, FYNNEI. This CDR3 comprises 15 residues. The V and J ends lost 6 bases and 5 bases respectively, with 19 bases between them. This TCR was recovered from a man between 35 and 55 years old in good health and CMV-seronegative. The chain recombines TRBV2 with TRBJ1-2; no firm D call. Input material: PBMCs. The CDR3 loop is CASRTGWGDRYGYTF. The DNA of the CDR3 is TGTGCCAGCAGAACTGGGTGGGGAGATAGGTATGGCTACACCTTC.